This T cell receptor (beta chain) derives from a study of CD8+ T cells in alopecia areata. TCR sequencing used cDNA made by reverse transcription of extracted RNA. Sequencing was performed with immunoSEQ multiplex PCR; in TCRdb, only in-frame clones are kept and a portion is missing. The sample holds more than 90,000 clones, more than 30% seen once. Lesional scalp punch biopsies and peripheral blood were collected from alopecia areata patients. The researchers isolated CD4+ and CD8+ T cells from PBMCs by sorting. With respect to this clone: Antigen: not known.

V lost 1 base, J lost 5 bases, and 14 bases lay in between. Germline loops: CDR1 SQVTM, CDR2 ANQGSEA. The CDR3 totals 14 residues. Study-wide results and limits: Sharing of TCRs across patients appeared less clear than in mice, possibly for HLA-related reasons.

This TCR derives from a human donor with alopecia areata. The chain employs TRBV29-1 and TRBJ1-1, with a weak D call TRBD1 (6 bases). Sequencing was done on a sample of CD4+ T cells sorted from blood. This CDR3 reads CSVEVQGTETEAFF. CDR3 bases: TGCAGCGTTGAAGTTCAGGGGACGGAGACTGAAGCTTTCTTT.